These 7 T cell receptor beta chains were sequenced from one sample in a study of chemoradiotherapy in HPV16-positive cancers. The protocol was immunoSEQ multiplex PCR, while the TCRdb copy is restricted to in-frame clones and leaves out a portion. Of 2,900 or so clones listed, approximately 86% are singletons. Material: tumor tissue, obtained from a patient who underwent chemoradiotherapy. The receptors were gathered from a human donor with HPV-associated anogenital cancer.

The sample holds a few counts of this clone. The CDR3 bases are TGTGCCACCAGCAGAGCTACCACTAGCTCTGGAAACACCATATATTTT. It is translated as CATSRATTSSGNTIYF. The V gene is TRBV15, the J gene TRBJ1-3, with unresolved D. The germline CDR1 and CDR2 sequences are LNHNV and YYDKDF (reference sequence). V was clipped by 1 base and J by 0 bases, with 10 bases between them. This CDR3 spans 16 amino acids.

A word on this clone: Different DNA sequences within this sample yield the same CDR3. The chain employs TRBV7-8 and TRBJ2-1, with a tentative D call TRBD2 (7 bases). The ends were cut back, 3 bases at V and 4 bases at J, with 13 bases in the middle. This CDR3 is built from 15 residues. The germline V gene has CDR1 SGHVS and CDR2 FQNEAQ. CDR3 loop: CASSFGGGGYNEQFF. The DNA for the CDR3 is TGTGCCAGCAGCTTTGGCGGGGGCGGGTACAATGAGCAGTTCTTC. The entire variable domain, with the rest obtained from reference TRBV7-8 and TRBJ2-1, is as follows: GAGVSQSPRYKVAKRGQDVALRCDPISGHVSLFWYQQALGQGPEFLTYFQNEAQLDKSGLPSDRFFAERPEGSVSTLKIQRTQQEDSAVYLCASSFGGGGYNEQFFGPGTRLTVL.

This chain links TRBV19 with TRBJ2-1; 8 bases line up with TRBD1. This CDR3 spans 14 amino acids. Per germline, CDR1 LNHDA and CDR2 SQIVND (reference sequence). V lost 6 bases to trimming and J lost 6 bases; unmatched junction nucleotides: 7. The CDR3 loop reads CASSLRTGRNEQFF. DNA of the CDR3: TGTGCCAGTAGCCTCAGGACAGGGCGCAATGAGCAGTTCTTC. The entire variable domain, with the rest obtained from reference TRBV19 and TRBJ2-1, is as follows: DGGITQSPKYLFRKEGQNVTLSCEQNLNHDAMYWYRQDPGQGLRLIYYSQIVNDFQKGDIAEGYSVSREKKESFPLTVTSAQKNPTAFYLCASSLRTGRNEQFFGPGTRLTVL.

The CDR3 here is CASEDRAYTGELFF. The DNA for the CDR3 is TGTGCCAGCGAGGACAGGGCGTACACCGGGGAGCTGTTTTTT. The rearrangement uses TRBV28 and TRBJ2-2; TRBD1 agrees at 8 bases. Germline V gene lookup returns CDR1 MDHEN and CDR2 SYDVKM. The V segment lost 8 bases and the J segment 3 bases; nucleotides outside the gene matches: 5. The CDR3 runs 14 residues.

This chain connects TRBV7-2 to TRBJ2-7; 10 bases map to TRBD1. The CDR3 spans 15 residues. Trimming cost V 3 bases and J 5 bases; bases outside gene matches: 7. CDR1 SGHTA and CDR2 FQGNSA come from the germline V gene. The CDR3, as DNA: TGTGCCAGCAGCTTTATCGACAGGGGGCTTAACGAGCAGTACTTC. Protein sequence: CASSFIDRGLNEQYF. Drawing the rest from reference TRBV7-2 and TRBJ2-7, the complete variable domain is GAGVSQSPSNKVTEKGKDVELRCDPISGHTALYWYRQSLGQGLEFLIYFQGNSAPDKSGLPSDRFSAERTGGSVSTLTIQRTQQEDSAVYLCASSFIDRGLNEQYFGPGTRLTVT.

This CDR3 reads CASSLRSGTGEQYF. Written as DNA, the CDR3 is TGTGCCAGCAGCTTACGGTCCGGGACTGGTGAGCAGTACTTC. The gene calls are TRBV7-2 and TRBJ2-7; D is perhaps TRBD2 (6 bases). Germline assignment: CDR1 SGHTA and CDR2 FQGNSA. V was pared by 2 bases and J by 7 bases, with 15 bases between. The CDR3 runs to 14 residues. Drawing the rest from reference TRBV7-2 and TRBJ2-7, the complete variable domain is GAGVSQSPSNKVTEKGKDVELRCDPISGHTALYWYRQSLGQGLEFLIYFQGNSAPDKSGLPSDRFSAERTGGSVSTLTIQRTQQEDSAVYLCASSLRSGTGEQYFGPGTRLTVT.

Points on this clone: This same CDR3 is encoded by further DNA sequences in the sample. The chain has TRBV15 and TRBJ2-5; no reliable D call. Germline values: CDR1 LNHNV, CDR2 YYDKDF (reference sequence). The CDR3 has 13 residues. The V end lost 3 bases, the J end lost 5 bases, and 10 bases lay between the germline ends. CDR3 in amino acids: CATSRDSEETQYF. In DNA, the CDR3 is TGTGCCACCAGCAGGGATTCCGAGGAGACCCAGTACTTC.